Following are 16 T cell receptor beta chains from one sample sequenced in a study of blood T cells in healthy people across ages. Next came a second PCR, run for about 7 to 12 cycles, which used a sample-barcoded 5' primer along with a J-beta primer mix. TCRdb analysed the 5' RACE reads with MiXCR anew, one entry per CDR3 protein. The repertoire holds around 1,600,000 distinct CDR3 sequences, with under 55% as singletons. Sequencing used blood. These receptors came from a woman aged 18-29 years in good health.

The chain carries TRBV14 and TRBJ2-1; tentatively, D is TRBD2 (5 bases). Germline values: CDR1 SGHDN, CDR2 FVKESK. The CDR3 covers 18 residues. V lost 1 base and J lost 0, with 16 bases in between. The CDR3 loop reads CASSQVASESRSYNEQFF. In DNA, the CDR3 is TGTGCCAGCAGCCAAGTAGCGTCTGAGAGTCGCTCCTACAATGAGCAGTTCTTC.

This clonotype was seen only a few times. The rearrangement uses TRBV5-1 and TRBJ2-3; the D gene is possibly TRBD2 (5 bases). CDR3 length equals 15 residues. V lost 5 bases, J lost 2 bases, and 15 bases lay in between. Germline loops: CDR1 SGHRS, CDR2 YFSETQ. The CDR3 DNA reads TGCGCCAGCAGACTCGGCGAGAGGGTCACAGATACGCAGTATTTT. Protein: CASRLGERVTDTQYF.

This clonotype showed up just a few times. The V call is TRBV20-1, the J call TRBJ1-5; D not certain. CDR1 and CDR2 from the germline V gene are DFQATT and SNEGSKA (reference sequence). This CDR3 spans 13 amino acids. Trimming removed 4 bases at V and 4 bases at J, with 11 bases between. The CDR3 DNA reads TGCAGTGCTATGGGCCCGGCAAATCAGCCCCAGCATTTT. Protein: CSAMGPANQPQHF.

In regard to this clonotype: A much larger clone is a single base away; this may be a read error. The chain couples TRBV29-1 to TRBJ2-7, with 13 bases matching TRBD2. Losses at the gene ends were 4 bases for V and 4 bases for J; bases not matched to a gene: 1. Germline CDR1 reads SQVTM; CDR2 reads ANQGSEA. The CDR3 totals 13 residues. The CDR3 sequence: CSVAGLAGYEQYF. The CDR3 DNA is TGCAGCGTTGCGGGACTAGCGGGATACGAGCAGTACTTC.

This CDR3 reads CASSGQYTDTQYF. DNA for the CDR3: TGTGCCAGCTCGGGGCAGTACACAGATACGCAGTATTTT. The rearrangement links TRBV7-2 to TRBJ2-3; D may match TRBD1 or TRBD2 (5 bases each). The CDR3 contains 13 residues. The V and J ends lost 8 bases and 2 bases respectively, with 11 bases between them. Germline V CDR1 and CDR2: SGHTA, FQGNSA.

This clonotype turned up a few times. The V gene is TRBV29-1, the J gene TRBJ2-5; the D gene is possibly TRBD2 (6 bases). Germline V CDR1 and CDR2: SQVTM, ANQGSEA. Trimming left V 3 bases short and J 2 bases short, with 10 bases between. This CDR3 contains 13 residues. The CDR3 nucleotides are TGCAGCGTTGACGCCGGGACTCAAGAGACCCAGTACTTC. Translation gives CSVDAGTQETQYF.

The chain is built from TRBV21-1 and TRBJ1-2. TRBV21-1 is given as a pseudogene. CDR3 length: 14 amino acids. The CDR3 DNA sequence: TGTGCCAGCAGCAAAAGAGGGCTGAACTATGGCTACACCTTC. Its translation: CASSKRGLNYGYTF.

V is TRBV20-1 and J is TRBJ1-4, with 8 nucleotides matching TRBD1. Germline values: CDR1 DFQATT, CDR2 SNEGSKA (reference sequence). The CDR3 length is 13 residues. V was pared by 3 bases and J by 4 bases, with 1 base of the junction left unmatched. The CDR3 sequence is CSARDRVNEKLFF. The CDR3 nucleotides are TGCAGTGCTAGGGACAGGGTTAATGAAAAACTGTTTTTT.

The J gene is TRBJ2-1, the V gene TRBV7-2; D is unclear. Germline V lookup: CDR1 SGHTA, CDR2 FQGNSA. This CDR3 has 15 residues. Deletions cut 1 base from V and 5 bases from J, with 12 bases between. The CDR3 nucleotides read TGTGCCAGCAGCTTAGGTGCGACACGCCACAATGAGCAGTTCTTC. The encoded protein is CASSLGATRHNEQFF.

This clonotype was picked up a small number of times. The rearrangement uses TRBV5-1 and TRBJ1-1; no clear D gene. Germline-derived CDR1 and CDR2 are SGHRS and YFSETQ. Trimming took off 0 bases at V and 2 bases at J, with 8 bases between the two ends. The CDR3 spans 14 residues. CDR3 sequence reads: CASSLASRNTEAFF. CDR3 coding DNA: TGCGCCAGCAGCTTGGCCTCGCGAAACACTGAAGCTTTCTTT.

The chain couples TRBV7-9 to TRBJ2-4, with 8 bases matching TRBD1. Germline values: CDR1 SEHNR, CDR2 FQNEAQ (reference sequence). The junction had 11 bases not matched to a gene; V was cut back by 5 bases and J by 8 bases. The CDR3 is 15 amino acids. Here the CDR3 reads CASSVRTGIGDIQYF. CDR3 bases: TGTGCCAGCAGCGTACGGACAGGGATAGGTGACATTCAGTACTTC. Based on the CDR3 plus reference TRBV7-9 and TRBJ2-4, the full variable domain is DTGVSQNPRHKITKRGQNVTFRCDPISEHNRLYWYRQTLGQGPEFLTYFQNEAQLEKSRLLSDRFSAERPKGSFSTLEIQRTEQGDSAMYLCASSVRTGIGDIQYFGAGTRLSVL.

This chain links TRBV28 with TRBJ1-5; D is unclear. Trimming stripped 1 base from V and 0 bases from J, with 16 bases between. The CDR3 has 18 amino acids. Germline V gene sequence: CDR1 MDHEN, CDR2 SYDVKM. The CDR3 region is CASSLYPSGTLSNQPQHF. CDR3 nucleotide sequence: TGTGCCAGCAGTTTATACCCTTCAGGCACACTTAGCAATCAGCCCCAGCATTTT.

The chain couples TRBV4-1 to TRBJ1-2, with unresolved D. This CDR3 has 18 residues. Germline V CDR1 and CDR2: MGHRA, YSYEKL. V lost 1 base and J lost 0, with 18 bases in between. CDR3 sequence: CASSQGSAPTYPNYGYTF. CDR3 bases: TGCGCCAGCAGCCAAGGGTCGGCGCCTACCTACCCTAACTATGGCTACACCTTC.

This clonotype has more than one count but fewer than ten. The CDR3 sequence is CSARDVRSYEQYF. The CDR3 region has the DNA TGCAGTGCTAGAGATGTCAGATCCTACGAGCAGTACTTC. The chain couples TRBV20-1 to TRBJ2-7; D is unclear. This CDR3 spans 13 amino acids. Germline CDR1 is DFQATT and CDR2 is SNEGSKA (reference sequence). V was trimmed by 0 bases and J by 1 base, leaving 7 bases between them.

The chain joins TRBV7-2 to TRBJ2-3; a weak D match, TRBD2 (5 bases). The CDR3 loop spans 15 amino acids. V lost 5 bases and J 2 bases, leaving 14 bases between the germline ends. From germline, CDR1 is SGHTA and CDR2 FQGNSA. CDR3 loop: CASSMTGIYTDTQYF. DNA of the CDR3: TGTGCCAGCAGCATGACCGGGATATACACAGATACGCAGTATTTT.

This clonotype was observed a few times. The CDR3, as DNA: TGTGCCAGCAGCTTAAAGGGGACACTCCGCGATGAGCAGTTCTTC. Translating gives CASSLKGTLRDEQFF. The V call is TRBV7-3, the J call TRBJ2-1; D might be TRBD1 (6 bases). Trimming cost V 1 base and J 8 bases, with 15 bases left between them. The CDR3 runs 15 residues. Germline V gene sequence: CDR1 SGHTA, CDR2 FQGTGA.